This T cell receptor beta chain is drawn from a study of cytomegalovirus exposure and HLA in healthy donors. PCR involved 60 Vbeta and 13 Jbeta primers. The repertoire was sequenced with immunoSEQ multiplex PCR; TCRdb's copy has only in-frame clones and lacks some. The profile covers 46,000 or so clones, with about 64% appearing a single time and 12% taken by the ten largest. With regard to this clone: Its antigen is undetermined.

Each donor was nominally healthy when sampled (though unrecorded immune exposures were likely). The study's findings and limits: A later analysis linked a missense DCLRE1C variant to TCR beta V- and J-gene trimming. In a later analysis, donors in an Asian-associated ancestry cluster reportedly had fewer N-insertions in productive TCRs than the cohort mean.

The CDR3 sequence is 12 residues long. The germline V and J ends were trimmed by 5 bases and 2 bases, with 6 bases remaining between them. Germline lookup yields CDR1 SEHNR and CDR2 FQNEAQ (reference sequence). The sequenced sample was PBMCs. The clonotype was recovered from a man in his sixties in good health and CMV-seropositive. The J gene is TRBJ1-1, the V gene TRBV7-9; D remains ambiguous. CDR3: CASSLYNTEAFF. CDR3 coding DNA: TGTGCCAGCAGCCTTTATAACACTGAAGCTTTCTTT.